Each of the 3 T cell receptor beta chains below was sequenced from the same sample in a study of blood T cell repertoires in COVID-19. Using immunoSEQ multiplex PCR, the repertoire was profiled, and TCRdb retains in-frame clones only, with some absent. This table has 90,000 or so clones, 86% appearing once. Material: peripheral blood. The receptors derive from an elderly man with active or convalescent COVID-19.

The J gene is TRBJ1-5, the V gene TRBV6-5; maybe TRBD1 (6 bases). Trimming cost V 5 bases and J 7 bases, with 12 bases left between them. The CDR3 is 13 amino acids. Germline lookup yields CDR1 MNHEY and CDR2 SVGAGI. CDR3 in amino acids: CASSIQGRQPQHF. In nucleotides, the CDR3 is TGTGCCAGCAGTATACAGGGACGCCAGCCCCAGCATTTT.

The chain carries TRBV19 and TRBJ2-5, with 12 bases lining up with TRBD2. Losses at the gene ends were 3 bases for V and 7 bases for J; bases not matched to a gene: 12. In germline, CDR1 is LNHDA, CDR2 SQIVND (reference sequence). This CDR3 comprises 17 residues. DNA for the CDR3: TGTGCCAGTAGTATTTATCTAGCGGGAGGGCCCCCTGGGACCCAGTACTTC. As protein: CASSIYLAGGPPGTQYF.

The chain recombines TRBV6-4 with TRBJ2-5, with D unresolved. The germline V gene encodes CDR1 MRHNA and CDR2 SNTAGT. CDR3 length equals 17 residues. Trimming cost V 6 bases and J 5 bases, with 25 bases left between them. The DNA for the CDR3 is TGTGCCAGCAGCTGCCCCGTCGCGTTCGTGGTCTGCGAGACCCAGTACTTC. As protein: CASSCPVAFVVCETQYF.